This entry describes one T cell receptor (beta chain). Its antigen remains unknown. Other DNA sequences from this sample encode an identical CDR3 as well. Reverse transcription of all isolated RNA meant that expressed TCRB transcripts were sequenced. Deep immunoSEQ sequencing covered naive, central memory and regulatory T cell samples. Profiled with immunoSEQ multiplex PCR; TCRdb holds only in-frame clones, not every one. The table records under 250,000 clones, 25% to 30% of them present only once. These data come from a study of beta chain features in type 1 diabetes. Findings and caveats of the study: A moderate, significant TCRB CDR3 shortening appeared in type 1 diabetes across four CD4+ subsets.

Germline V gene sequence: CDR1 MNHEY, CDR2 SVGAGI. V lost 6 bases and J lost 5, with 11 bases in between. This CDR3 has 13 amino acids. The sample consisted of central memory CD4+ T cells from blood. This TCR came from a young man in good health. The gene calls are TRBV6-5 and TRBJ2-1; D is unclear. The CDR3 DNA reads TGTGCCAGCAGGTCGAGTGGGGACAATGAGCAGTTCTTC. As protein: CASRSSGDNEQFF.